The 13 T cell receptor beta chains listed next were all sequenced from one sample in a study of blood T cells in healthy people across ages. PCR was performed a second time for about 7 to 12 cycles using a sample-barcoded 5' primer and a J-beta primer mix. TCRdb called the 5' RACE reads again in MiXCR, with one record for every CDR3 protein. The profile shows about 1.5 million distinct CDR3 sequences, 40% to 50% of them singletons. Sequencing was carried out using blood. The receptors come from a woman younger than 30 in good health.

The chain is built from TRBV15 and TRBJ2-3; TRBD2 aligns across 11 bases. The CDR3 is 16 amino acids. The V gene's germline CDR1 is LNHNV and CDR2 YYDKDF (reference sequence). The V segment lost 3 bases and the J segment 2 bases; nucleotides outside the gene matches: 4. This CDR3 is CATSSQLAGVTDTQYF. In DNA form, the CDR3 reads TGTGCCACCAGCAGCCAACTAGCGGGGGTCACAGATACGCAGTATTTT.

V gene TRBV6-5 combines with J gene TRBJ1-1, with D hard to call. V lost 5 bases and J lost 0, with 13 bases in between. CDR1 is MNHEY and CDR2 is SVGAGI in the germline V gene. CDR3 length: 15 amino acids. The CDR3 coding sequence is TGTGCCAGCAGTACTACCGGGCAGCTGAACACTGAAGCTTTCTTT. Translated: CASSTTGQLNTEAFF.

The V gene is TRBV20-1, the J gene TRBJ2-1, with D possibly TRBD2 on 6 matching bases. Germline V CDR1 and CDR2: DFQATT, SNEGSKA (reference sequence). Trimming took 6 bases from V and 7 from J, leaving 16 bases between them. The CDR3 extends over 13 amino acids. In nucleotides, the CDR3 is TGCAGTGCCTTAGGCGGGGTAGTGAATGAGCAGTTCTTC. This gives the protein CSALGGVVNEQFF.

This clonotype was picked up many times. For the CDR3, the DNA is TGTGCCAGCAGCGTAGGGGTCGCAGGCTACGAGCAGTACTTC. The encoded protein is CASSVGVAGYEQYF. The V call is TRBV9, the J call TRBJ2-7; unclear D gene. Germline CDR1 and CDR2: SGDLS and YYNGEE. This CDR3 has 14 amino acids. Trimming took off 0 bases at V and 3 bases at J, with 10 bases between the two ends.

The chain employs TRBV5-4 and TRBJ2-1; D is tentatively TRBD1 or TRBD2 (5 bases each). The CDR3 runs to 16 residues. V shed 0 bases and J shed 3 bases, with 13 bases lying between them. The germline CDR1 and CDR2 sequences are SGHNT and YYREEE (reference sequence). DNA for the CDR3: TGTGCCAGCAGCTTGGAACCGAGGGGAGTCTACAATGAGCAGTTCTTC. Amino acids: CASSLEPRGVYNEQFF. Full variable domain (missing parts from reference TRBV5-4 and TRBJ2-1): ETGVTQSPTHLIKTRGQQVTLRCSSQSGHNTVSWYQQALGQGPQFIFQYYREEENGRGNFPPRFSGLQFPNYSSELNVNALELDDSALYLCASSLEPRGVYNEQFFGPGTRLTVL.

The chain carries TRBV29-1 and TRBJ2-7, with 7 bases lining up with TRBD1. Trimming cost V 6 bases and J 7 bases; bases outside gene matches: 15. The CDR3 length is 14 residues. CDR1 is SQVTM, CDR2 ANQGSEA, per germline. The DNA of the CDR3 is TGCAGCGTCGAACTAACACAGGGGCCTGGGGAGCAGTACTTC. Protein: CSVELTQGPGEQYF.

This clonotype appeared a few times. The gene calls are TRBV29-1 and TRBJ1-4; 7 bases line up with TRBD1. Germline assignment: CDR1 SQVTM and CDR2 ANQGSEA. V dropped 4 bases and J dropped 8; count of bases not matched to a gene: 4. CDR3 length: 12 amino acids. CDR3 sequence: CSVVGRGEKLFF. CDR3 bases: TGCAGCGTTGTCGGCAGGGGGGAAAAACTGTTTTTT.

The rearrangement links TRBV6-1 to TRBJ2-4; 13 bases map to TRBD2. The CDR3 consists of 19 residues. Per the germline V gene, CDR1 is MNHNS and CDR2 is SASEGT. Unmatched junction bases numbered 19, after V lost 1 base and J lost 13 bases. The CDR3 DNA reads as TGTGCCAGCAGTGAAGGATCCTACGGGACTAGCGGGATCCCCTTTGAGCAGTACTTC. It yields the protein CASSEGSYGTSGIPFEQYF.

The CDR3, as DNA: TGTGCCATCAGAGGGGAGAACACTGAAGCTTTCTTT. Its translation is CAIRGENTEAFF. The chain recombines TRBV10-3 with TRBJ1-1, with D tentatively TRBD1 (5 bases). The CDR3 is 12 residues long. Per the germline V gene, CDR1 is ENHRY and CDR2 is SYGVKD. Trimming stripped 6 bases from V and 1 base from J, with 6 bases between.

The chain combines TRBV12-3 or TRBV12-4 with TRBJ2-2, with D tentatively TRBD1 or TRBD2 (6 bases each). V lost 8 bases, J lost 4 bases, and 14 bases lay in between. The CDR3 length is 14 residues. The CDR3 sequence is CASSKGGSTGELFF. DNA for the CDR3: TGTGCCAGCTCCAAAGGGGGGAGCACCGGGGAGCTGTTTTTT.

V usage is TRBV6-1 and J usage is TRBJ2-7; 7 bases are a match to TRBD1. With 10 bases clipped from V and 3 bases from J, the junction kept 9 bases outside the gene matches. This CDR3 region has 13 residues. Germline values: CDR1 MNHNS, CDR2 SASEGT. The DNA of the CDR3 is TGTGCCATCACCCGGGACAGCTACTACGAGCAGTACTTC. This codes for CAITRDSYYEQYF.

CDR3: CASSPIPDLADEQYF. Written as DNA, the CDR3 is TGTGCCAGCAGTCCTATACCGGACTTAGCAGACGAGCAGTACTTC. The chain has TRBV28 and TRBJ2-7, with D perhaps matching TRBD2 (5 bases). Germline V gene sequence: CDR1 MDHEN, CDR2 SYDVKM. The CDR3 runs to 15 residues. The V gene lost 5 bases and the J gene lost 5 bases, with 19 bases spanning the gap.

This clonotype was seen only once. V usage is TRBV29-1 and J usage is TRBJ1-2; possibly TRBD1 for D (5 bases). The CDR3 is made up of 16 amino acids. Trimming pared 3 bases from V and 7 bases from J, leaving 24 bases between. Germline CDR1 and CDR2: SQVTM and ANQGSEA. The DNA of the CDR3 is TGCAGCGTTGACGCCGGCAGCCCGCTGTCGGGGGGTGGCTACACCTTC. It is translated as CSVDAGSPLSGGGYTF.